This T cell receptor (beta chain) was captured in a study of T cell clonotyping in hematopoietic cell transplantation. Whole-study findings and limits: Graft donor and pretransplant recipient Inverse Simpson Index values predicted broader posttransplant TCR diversity.

Only in-frame clones appear in the TCRdb table, and some are missing; sequencing was by immunoSEQ multiplex PCR. The sample lists 30,000 or so clones; 92% were seen once. On this clone: Its antigen is currently unknown.

Deletions cut 7 bases from V and 3 bases from J, with 10 bases between. This CDR3 is 13 amino acids long. CDR1 SNHLY and CDR2 FYNNEI come from the germline V gene. Recipients were bled about 28 days pretransplant and at posttransplant days 30, 100, 180. The genes are TRBV2 and TRBJ1-5, with a weak D call TRBD1 (6 bases). The clonotype was recovered from a female patient aged 50-59 years who had an allogeneic stem cell transplant from a related donor, so the T cells may come from the graft donor. Some clones in this sample may be carry-over from other donors' samples. Sequenced here: PBMCs, sampled 100 days after allogeneic stem cell transplant. The CDR3 loop reads CASTYRDNQPQHF. In DNA form, the CDR3 reads TGTGCCAGCACCTACAGGGACAATCAGCCCCAGCATTTT.